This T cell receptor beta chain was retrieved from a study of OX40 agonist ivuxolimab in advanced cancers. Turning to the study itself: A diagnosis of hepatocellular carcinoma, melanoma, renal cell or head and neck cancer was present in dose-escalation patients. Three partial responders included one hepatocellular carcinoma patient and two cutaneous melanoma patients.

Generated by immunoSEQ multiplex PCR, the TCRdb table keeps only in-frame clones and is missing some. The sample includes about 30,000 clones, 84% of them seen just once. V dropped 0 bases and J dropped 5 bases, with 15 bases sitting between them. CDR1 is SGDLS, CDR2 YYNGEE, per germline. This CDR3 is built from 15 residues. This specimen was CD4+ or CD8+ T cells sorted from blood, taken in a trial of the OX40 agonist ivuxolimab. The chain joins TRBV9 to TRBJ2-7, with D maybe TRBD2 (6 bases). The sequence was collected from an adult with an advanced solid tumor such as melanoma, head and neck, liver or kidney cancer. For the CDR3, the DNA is TGTGCCAGCAGCGTAGGCGGGACGTGGTTCGACGAGCAGTACTTC. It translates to CASSVGGTWFDEQYF.